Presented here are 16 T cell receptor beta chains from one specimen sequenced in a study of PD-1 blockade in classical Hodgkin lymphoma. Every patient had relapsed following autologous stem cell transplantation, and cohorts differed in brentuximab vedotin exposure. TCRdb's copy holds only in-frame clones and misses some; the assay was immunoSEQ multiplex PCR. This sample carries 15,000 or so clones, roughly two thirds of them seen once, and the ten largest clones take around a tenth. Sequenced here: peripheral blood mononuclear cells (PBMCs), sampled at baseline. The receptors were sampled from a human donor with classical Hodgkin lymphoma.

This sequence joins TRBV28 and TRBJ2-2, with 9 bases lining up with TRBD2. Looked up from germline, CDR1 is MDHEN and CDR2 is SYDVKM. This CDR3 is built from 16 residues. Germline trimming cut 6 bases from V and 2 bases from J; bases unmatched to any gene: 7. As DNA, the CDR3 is TGTGCCAGCAGACCGAGCGGGAGGAAAAACACCGGGGAGCTGTTTTTT. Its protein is CASRPSGRKNTGELFF.

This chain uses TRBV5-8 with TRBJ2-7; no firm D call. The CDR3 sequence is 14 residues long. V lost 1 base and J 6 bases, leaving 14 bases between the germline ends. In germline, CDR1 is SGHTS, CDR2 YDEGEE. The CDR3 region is CASSLWNGAREQYF. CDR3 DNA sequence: TGTGCCAGCAGCTTGTGGAACGGTGCCCGCGAGCAGTACTTC.

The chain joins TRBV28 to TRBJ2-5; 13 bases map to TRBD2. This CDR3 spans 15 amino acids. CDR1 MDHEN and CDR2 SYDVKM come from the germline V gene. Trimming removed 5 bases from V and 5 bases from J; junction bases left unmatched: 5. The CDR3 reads CASSTSGRAGETQYF. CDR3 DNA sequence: TGTGCCAGCAGTACTAGCGGGAGGGCCGGGGAGACCCAGTACTTC.

The CDR3 here is CASSFTSATRFGANVLTF. For the CDR3, the DNA is TGTGCCAGCAGCTTTACAAGCGCGACCAGGTTTGGGGCCAACGTCCTGACTTTC. V gene TRBV7-2 combines with J gene TRBJ2-6; no definite D call. The CDR3 is made up of 18 amino acids. V lost 3 bases to trimming and J lost 3 bases, with 18 bases between them. Germline-derived CDR1 and CDR2 are SGHTA and FQGNSA.

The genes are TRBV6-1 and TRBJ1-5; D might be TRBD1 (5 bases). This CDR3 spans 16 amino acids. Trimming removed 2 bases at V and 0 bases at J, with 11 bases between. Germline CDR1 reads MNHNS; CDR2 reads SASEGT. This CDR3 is CASSELGGYSNQPQHF. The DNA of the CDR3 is TGTGCCAGCAGTGAACTGGGGGGTTATAGCAATCAGCCCCAGCATTTT.

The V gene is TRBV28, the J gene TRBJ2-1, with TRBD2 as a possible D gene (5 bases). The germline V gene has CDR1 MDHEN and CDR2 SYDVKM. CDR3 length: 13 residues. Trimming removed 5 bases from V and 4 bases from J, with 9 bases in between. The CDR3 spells CASSRRLYNEQFF. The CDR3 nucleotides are TGTGCCAGCAGTCGGAGGCTGTACAATGAGCAGTTCTTC. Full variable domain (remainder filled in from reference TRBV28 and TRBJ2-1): DVKVTQSSRYLVKRTGEKVFLECVQDMDHENMFWYRQDPGLGLRLIYFSYDVKMKEKGDIPEGYSVSREKKERFSLILESASTNQTSMYLCASSRRLYNEQFFGPGTRLTVL.

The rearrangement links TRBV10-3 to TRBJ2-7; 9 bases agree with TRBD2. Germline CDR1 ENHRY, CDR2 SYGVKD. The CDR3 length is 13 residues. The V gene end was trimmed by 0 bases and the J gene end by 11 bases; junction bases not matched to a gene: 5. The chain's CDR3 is CAISESTSGPKYF. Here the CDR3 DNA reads TGTGCCATCAGTGAGTCCACTAGCGGGCCAAAGTACTTC.

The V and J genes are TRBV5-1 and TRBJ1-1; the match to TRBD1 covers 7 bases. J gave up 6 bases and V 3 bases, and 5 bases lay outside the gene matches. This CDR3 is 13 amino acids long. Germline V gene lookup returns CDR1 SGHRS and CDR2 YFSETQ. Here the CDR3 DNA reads TGCGCCAGCAGCTGGAACAGGGGTGCTGAAGCTTTCTTT. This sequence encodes CASSWNRGAEAFF.

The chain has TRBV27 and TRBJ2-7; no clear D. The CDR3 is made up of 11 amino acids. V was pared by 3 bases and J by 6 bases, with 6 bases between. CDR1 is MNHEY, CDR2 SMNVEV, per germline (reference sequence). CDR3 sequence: CASSLGLEQYF. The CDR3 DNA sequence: TGTGCCAGCAGTTTGGGTCTCGAGCAGTACTTC.

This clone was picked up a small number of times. In DNA form, the CDR3 reads TGTGCCAGCAGCCTCCAGATGTCGGGGTTCGGAACCGGGGAGCTGTTTTTT. This sequence encodes CASSLQMSGFGTGELFF. V is TRBV7-2 and J is TRBJ2-2; D may be TRBD2 (5 bases). The germline CDR1 and CDR2 sequences are SGHTA and FQGNSA. V was trimmed by 5 bases and J by 5 bases, leaving 21 bases between them. This CDR3 has 17 amino acids. The variable domain in full, completed from reference TRBV7-2 and TRBJ2-2, reads GAGVSQSPSNKVTEKGKDVELRCDPISGHTALYWYRQSLGQGLEFLIYFQGNSAPDKSGLPSDRFSAERTGGSVSTLTIQRTQQEDSAVYLCASSLQMSGFGTGELFFGEGSRLTVL.

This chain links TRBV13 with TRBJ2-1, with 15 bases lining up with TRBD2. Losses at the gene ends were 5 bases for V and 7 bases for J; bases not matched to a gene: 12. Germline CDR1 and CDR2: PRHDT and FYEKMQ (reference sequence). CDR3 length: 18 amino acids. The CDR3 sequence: CASSRLGAGTSGRNEQFF. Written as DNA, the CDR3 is TGTGCCAGCAGCCGCCTTGGAGCCGGGACTAGCGGGAGGAATGAGCAGTTCTTC.

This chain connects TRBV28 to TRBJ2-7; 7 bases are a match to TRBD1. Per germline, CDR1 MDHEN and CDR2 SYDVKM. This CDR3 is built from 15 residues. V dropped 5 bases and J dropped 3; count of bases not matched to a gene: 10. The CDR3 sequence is CASSTRQGFLYEQYF. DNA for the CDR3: TGTGCCAGCAGTACCAGACAGGGTTTTCTCTACGAGCAGTACTTC.

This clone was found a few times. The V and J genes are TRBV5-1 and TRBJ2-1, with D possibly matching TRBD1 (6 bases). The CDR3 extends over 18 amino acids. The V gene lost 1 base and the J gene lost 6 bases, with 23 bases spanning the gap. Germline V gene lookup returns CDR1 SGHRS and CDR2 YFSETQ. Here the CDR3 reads CASSLNTFGQRSVNEQFF. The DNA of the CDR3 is TGCGCCAGCAGCTTGAATACGTTCGGACAGCGGTCCGTCAATGAGCAGTTCTTC.

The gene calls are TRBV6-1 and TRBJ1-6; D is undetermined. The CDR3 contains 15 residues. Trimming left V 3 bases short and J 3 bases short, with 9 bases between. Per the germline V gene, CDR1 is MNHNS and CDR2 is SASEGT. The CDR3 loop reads CASSDPADYNSPLHF. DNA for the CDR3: TGTGCCAGCAGTGACCCAGCAGACTATAATTCACCCCTCCACTTT.

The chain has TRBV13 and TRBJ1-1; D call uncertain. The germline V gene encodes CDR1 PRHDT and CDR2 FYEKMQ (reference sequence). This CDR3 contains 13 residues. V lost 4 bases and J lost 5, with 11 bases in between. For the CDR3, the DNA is TGTGCCAGCAGCTCACAGTTGGTAACTGAAGCTTTCTTT. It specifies CASSSQLVTEAFF.

The CDR3, as DNA: TGTGCCAGCAGCCCAAGGACAGGGGGAAATGAAAAACTGTTTTTT. This gives the protein CASSPRTGGNEKLFF. The rearrangement joins TRBV7-6 to TRBJ1-4; 10 positions match TRBD1. The trim removed 5 bases at V and 5 bases at J, leaving 5 bases unmatched. The CDR3 is 15 amino acids. Germline V lookup: CDR1 SGHVS, CDR2 FNYEAQ.